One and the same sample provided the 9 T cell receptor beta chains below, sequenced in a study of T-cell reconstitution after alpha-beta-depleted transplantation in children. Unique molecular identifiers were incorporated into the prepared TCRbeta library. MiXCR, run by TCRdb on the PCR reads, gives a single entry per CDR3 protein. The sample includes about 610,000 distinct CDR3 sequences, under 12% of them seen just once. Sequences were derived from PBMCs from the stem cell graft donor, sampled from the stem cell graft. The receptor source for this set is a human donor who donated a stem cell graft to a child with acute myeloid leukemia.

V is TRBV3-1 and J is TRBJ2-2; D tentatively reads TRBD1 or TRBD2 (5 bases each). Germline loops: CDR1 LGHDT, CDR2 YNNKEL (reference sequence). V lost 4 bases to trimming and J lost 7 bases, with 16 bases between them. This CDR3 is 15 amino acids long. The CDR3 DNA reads TGTGCCAGCAGCCCCCGGGACCCCGGGCGCGGGGAGCTGTTTTTT. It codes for CASSPRDPGRGELFF.

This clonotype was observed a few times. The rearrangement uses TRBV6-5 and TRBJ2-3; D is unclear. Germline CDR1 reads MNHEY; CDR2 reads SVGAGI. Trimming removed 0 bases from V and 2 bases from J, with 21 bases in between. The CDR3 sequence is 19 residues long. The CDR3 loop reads CASSYSIPGLRLDTDTQYF. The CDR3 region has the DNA TGTGCCAGCAGTTACTCGATCCCTGGGTTGCGCCTAGACACAGATACGCAGTATTTT.

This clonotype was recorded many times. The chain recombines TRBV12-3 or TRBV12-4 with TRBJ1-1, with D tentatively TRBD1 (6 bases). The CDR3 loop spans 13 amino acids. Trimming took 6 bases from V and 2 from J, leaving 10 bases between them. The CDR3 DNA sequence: TGTGCCAGCAGCCGGACAGATAACACTGAAGCTTTCTTT. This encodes CASSRTDNTEAFF.

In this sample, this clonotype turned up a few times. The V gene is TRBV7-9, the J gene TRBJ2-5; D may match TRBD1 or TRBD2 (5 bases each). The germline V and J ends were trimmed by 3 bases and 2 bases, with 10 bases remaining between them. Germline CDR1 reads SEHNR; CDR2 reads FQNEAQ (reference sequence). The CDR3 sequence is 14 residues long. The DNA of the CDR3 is TGTGCCAGCAGCTTGGGGACGGAACAAGAGACCCAGTACTTC. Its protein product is CASSLGTEQETQYF.

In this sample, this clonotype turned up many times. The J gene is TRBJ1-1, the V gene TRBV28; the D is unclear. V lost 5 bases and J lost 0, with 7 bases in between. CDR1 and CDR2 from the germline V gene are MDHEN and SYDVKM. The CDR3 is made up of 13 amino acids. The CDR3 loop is CASSPAVNTEAFF. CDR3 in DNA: TGTGCCAGCAGTCCGGCCGTGAACACTGAAGCTTTCTTT.

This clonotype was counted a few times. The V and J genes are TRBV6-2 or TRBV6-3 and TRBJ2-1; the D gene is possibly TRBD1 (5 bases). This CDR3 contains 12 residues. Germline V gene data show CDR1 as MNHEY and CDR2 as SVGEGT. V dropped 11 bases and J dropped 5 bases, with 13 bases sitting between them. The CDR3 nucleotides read TGTGCCGCTCGGACGGACAACAATGAGCAGTTCTTC. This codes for CAARTDNNEQFF.

In DNA form, the CDR3 reads TGTGCCAGCAGCTACGGAGGGGGCGCAGTCACAGATACGCAGTATTTT. Amino acid sequence: CASSYGGGAVTDTQYF. The chain joins TRBV7-2 to TRBJ2-3, with TRBD1 as a possible D gene (7 bases). V was shortened by 4 bases and J by 2 bases, with 16 bases between the two germline ends. This CDR3 contains 16 residues. Germline V lookup: CDR1 SGHTA, CDR2 FQGNSA.

CDR3 coding DNA: TGTGCCAGCAGCTTAGCGTTGGTCCTGGAGACCCAGTACTTC. Its translation: CASSLALVLETQYF. This rearrangement joins TRBV7-9 to TRBJ2-5; D ambiguous. This CDR3 contains 14 residues. The V and J ends lost 0 bases and 5 bases respectively, with 10 bases between them. The germline CDR1 and CDR2 sequences are SEHNR and FQNEAQ (reference sequence). The variable domain in full, completed from reference TRBV7-9 and TRBJ2-5, reads DTGVSQNPRHKITKRGQNVTFRCDPISEHNRLYWYRQTLGQGPEFLTYFQNEAQLEKSRLLSDRFSAERPKGSFSTLEIQRTEQGDSAMYLCASSLALVLETQYFGPGTRLLVL.

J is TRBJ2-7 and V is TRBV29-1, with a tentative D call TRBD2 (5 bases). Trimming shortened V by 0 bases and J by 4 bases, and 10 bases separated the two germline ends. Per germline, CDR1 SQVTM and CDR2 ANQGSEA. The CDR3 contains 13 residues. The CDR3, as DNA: TGCAGCGTTGAAGATCGAAGAGGGTACGAGCAGTACTTC. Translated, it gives CSVEDRRGYEQYF.